Listed here are 23 T cell receptor delta chains from one sample, sequenced in a study of Vδ1+ human thymocytes. Study-wide results and caveats: Thymic TRG and TRD repertoires appeared highly polyclonal, with Gaussian CDR3 length distributions.

These receptors have no known antigen. The template was reverse-transcribed extracted RNA. Multiplex PCR used pooled V-gene forward primers and a constant-region reverse primer to amplify CDR3s. TCRdb re-called the multiplex PCR reads with CATT. The sample shows about 75,000 delta-chain clones, approximately 37% of them seen only once. Material: Vdelta1+ gamma-delta thymocytes from the thymus. Subset denoted: FACS-sorted CD3+ TCRalphabeta- TCRVdelta1+ TCRVdelta2- thymocytes. All receptors derive from a boy in the first two years of life who had congenital heart surgery.

The J gene is TRDJ1, the V gene TRDV1, with 9 positions matching TRDD3. J gave up 0 bases and V 9 bases, and 29 bases lay outside the gene matches. CDR1 is TSWWSYY and CDR2 is QGS in the germline V gene. The CDR3 runs to 22 residues. The CDR3 DNA sequence: TGTGCTCTCCTCCCCCACCACCGTACTGGGGGAGTTCGAGAGTCCTACACCGATAAACTCATCTTT. It is translated as CALLPHHRTGGVRESYTDKLIF.

The chain employs TRDV1 and TRDJ1, with a weak D call TRDD2 (5 bases). V lost 1 base to trimming and J lost 0 bases, with 33 bases between them. From germline, CDR1 is TSWWSYY and CDR2 QGS. The CDR3 has 23 amino acids. The CDR3 region has the DNA TGTGCTCTTGGGGAACGGTATCCCTACAAGGGCCAGCACCCCACCCCGTACACCGATAAACTCATCTTT. It translates to CALGERYPYKGQHPTPYTDKLIF.

With regard to this clone: Other DNA variants within this sample encode the same CDR3. The chain links TRDV2 to TRDJ1; no definite D call. The V end lost 1 base, the J end lost 10 bases, and 12 bases lay between the germline ends. Germline V CDR1 and CDR2: GEAIGNYY, EKD. The CDR3 totals 12 residues. This CDR3 is CACDTTRNGLIF. CDR3 DNA sequence: TGTGCCTGTGACACGACTCGGAACGGACTCATCTTT.

The V call is TRDV1, the J call TRDJ1; weak D call: TRDD2 (5 bases). The V gene lost 4 bases and the J gene lost 0 bases, with 9 bases spanning the gap. Germline lookup yields CDR1 TSWWSYY and CDR2 QGS. This CDR3 region has 14 residues. The chain's CDR3 is CALGGFLYTDKLIF. CDR3 nucleotides: TGTGCTCTTGGGGGTTTCCTTTACACCGATAAACTCATCTTT.

The V call is TRDV1, the J call TRDJ1; 9 nucleotides agree with TRDD3. CDR1 and CDR2 (germline): TSWWSYY, QGS. CDR3 length equals 18 residues. V lost 2 bases, J lost 6 bases, and 16 bases stayed unmatched. CDR3 nucleotides: TGTGCTCTTGGGGAATCTGATCCTCCCGGGGGATACCGTCATAAACTCATCTTT. Amino acids: CALGESDPPGGYRHKLIF.

The J gene is TRDJ1, the V gene TRDV1; 9 nucleotides align to TRDD3. Germline CDR1 TSWWSYY, CDR2 QGS. The ends lost 2 bases at V and 0 bases at J; junction bases unmatched: 16. The CDR3 runs to 20 residues. The CDR3 bases are TGTGCTCTTGGGGAAAACGCCTTCCTGCGGGGATACGCCTACACCGATAAACTCATCTTT. Translation: CALGENAFLRGYAYTDKLIF.

This clone was seen a few times. The genes are TRDV1 and TRDJ1, with TRDD3 identical over 9 bases. The CDR3 has 17 residues. V trimming: 3 bases; J trimming: 6 bases; junction bases outside the gene matches: 14. The germline CDR1 and CDR2 sequences are TSWWSYY and QGS. CDR3 amino acids: CALGDTLYWGREYKLIF. The CDR3 nucleotides are TGTGCTCTTGGGGATACACTGTACTGGGGGAGGGAATATAAACTCATCTTT.

This clone turned up a few times. The V and J genes are TRDV1 and TRDJ1; the D gene is possibly TRDD2 (6 bases). Germline CDR1 TSWWSYY, CDR2 QGS. This CDR3 comprises 26 residues. Deletions cut 2 bases from V and 0 bases from J, with 43 bases between. The CDR3, as DNA: TGTGCTCTTGGGGAAGTTGGAAGCCCGGTTTTTCCTAAATACCCACTACCCGTACTAGACACCGATAAACTCATCTTT. Translated: CALGEVGSPVFPKYPLPVLDTDKLIF.

This clone turned up a few times. The genes are TRDV1 and TRDJ1, with 7 bases fitting TRDD3. The V segment lost 5 bases and the J segment 7 bases; nucleotides outside the gene matches: 13. The CDR3 sequence is 15 residues long. Per the germline V gene, CDR1 is TSWWSYY and CDR2 is QGS. CDR3 DNA: TGTGCTCTTGGGAAACGCCCCGGGGGATCCCTTAAACTCATCTTT. Amino acid sequence: CALGKRPGGSLKLIF.

This chain joins TRDV2 and TRDJ1, with 13 bases that match TRDD3. The J segment lost 0 bases and the V segment lost 0 bases, leaving 6 bases of the junction unmatched. The CDR3 loop spans 18 amino acids. Germline CDR1 is GEAIGNYY and CDR2 is EKD. In DNA, the CDR3 is TGTGCCTGTGACACCAATACTGGGGGATACGTATACACCGATAAACTCATCTTT. It yields the protein CACDTNTGGYVYTDKLIF.

The chain recombines TRDV1 with TRDJ1; a possible D gene is TRDD3 (5 bases). CDR1 is TSWWSYY, CDR2 QGS, per germline. The CDR3 totals 20 residues. The ends were cut back, 2 bases at V and 3 bases at J, with 28 bases in the middle. The CDR3 DNA sequence: TGTGCTCTTGGGGAAGGACCGATACCTCTATTGTCGGATAGGTCCGATAAACTCATCTTT. It translates to CALGEGPIPLLSDRSDKLIF.

V and J are TRDV1 and TRDJ1, with 13 bases lining up with TRDD3. The length of the CDR3 is 16 residues. The V gene's germline CDR1 is TSWWSYY and CDR2 QGS. J was trimmed by 3 bases and V by 7 bases; bases with no gene match: 8. The CDR3 reads CALAYWGIRGADKLIF. CDR3 nucleotides: TGTGCTCTTGCCTACTGGGGGATACGCGGGGCCGATAAACTCATCTTT.

This chain joins TRDV1 and TRDJ2, with TRDD2 matching 9 bases. This CDR3 region has 18 residues. V was pared by 5 bases and J by 6 bases, with 16 bases of the junction left unmatched. Germline V gene data show CDR1 as TSWWSYY and CDR2 as QGS. CDR3: CALGTPSYPSGGAAQLFF. The DNA of the CDR3 is TGTGCTCTTGGGACCCCTTCCTACCCGTCCGGGGGGGCAGCACAACTCTTCTTT.

The rearrangement joins TRDV1 to TRDJ1; TRDD3 matches 10 bases. J gave up 0 bases and V 0 bases, and 25 bases lay outside the gene matches. The CDR3 has 24 residues. CDR1 TSWWSYY and CDR2 QGS come from the germline V gene. In nucleotides, the CDR3 is TGTGCTCTTGGGGAACTGAGGCCCCTACGGGTAACTGGGGGATCCCGGGGGTACACCGATAAACTCATCTTT. Protein product: CALGELRPLRVTGGSRGYTDKLIF.

The chain recombines TRDV1 with TRDJ1, with D possibly TRDD2 on 5 matching bases. The CDR3 totals 20 residues. V was trimmed by 5 bases and J by 4 bases, leaving 32 bases between them. From germline, CDR1 is TSWWSYY and CDR2 QGS. Here the CDR3 reads CALGSYVWAGITVGIDKLIF. For the CDR3, the DNA is TGTGCTCTTGGGTCCTATGTGTGGGCTGGAATTACCGTCGGCATCGATAAACTCATCTTT.

This clone was seen more than once but under ten times. This chain joins TRDV1 and TRDJ1, with 10 nucleotides matching TRDD3. The CDR3 runs to 26 residues. J lost 0 bases, V lost 1 base, and 32 bases had no gene match. Germline CDR1 is TSWWSYY and CDR2 is QGS. CDR3 DNA: TGTGCTCTTGGGGAACGGTCCGCCGGGTTTGTCTACTCGTGGAGAACTGGGGGATTCAACACCGATAAACTCATCTTT. It encodes CALGERSAGFVYSWRTGGFNTDKLIF.

This chain links TRDV1 with TRDJ1; D uncertain. Germline V gene sequence: CDR1 TSWWSYY, CDR2 QGS. V was clipped by 0 bases and J by 2 bases, with 25 bases between them. This CDR3 is 20 amino acids long. CDR3 residues: CALGELKFPQIWRETDKLIF. Here the CDR3 DNA reads TGTGCTCTTGGGGAACTGAAGTTTCCCCAAATCTGGAGGGAAACCGATAAACTCATCTTT.

This chain uses TRDV1 with TRDJ1, with a tentative D call TRDD3 (6 bases). The V and J ends lost 5 bases and 4 bases respectively, with 23 bases between them. The germline gives CDR1 TSWWSYY, CDR2 QGS. This CDR3 has 17 amino acids. CDR3: CALGRGSPFENGDKLIF. CDR3 coding DNA: TGTGCTCTTGGGAGGGGGAGTCCCTTCGAGAACGGCGATAAACTCATCTTT.

In this sample, this clone turned up once. V gene TRDV1 combines with J gene TRDJ1, with 9 bases lining up with TRDD3. J was trimmed by 1 base and V by 3 bases; bases with no gene match: 6. The germline V gene encodes CDR1 TSWWSYY and CDR2 QGS. CDR3 length equals 16 residues. The CDR3 DNA follows: TGTGCTCTTGGGGATTGCGGGGATACGGGCACCGATAAACTCATCTTT. Translated: CALGDCGDTGTDKLIF.

About this clone itself: The limits of the CDR3 on the DNA are not certain, so only TCRdb's listed CDR3 is given. The same CDR3 arises from other DNA sequences in this sample as well. This rearrangement joins TRDV1 to TRDJ1; the D call of TRDD3 is as the table states it, not checked on the DNA. CDR1 is TSWWSYY and CDR2 is QGS in the germline V gene. 19 amino acids form the CDR3, both terminal residues included. CDR3 region: CALGELYLWGYGYTDKLIF.

This chain connects TRDV1 to TRDJ1, with D possibly TRDD1 on 5 matching bases. V lost 2 bases and J lost 10, with 20 bases in between. There are 15 residues in the CDR3. Per the germline V gene, CDR1 is TSWWSYY and CDR2 is QGS. In DNA, the CDR3 is TGTGCTCTTGGGGAATCATGTCGCCCTCTGAATAGACTCATCTTT. Amino acid sequence: CALGESCRPLNRLIF.

V usage is TRDV1 and J usage is TRDJ1; 8 bases align to TRDD2. The ends lost 1 base at V and 0 bases at J; junction bases unmatched: 19. This CDR3 has 21 residues. Germline CDR1 TSWWSYY, CDR2 QGS. Here the CDR3 reads CALGEPFLELGPGSYTDKLIF. The DNA of the CDR3 is TGTGCTCTTGGGGAACCCTTCCTAGAGCTGGGGCCTGGATCATACACCGATAAACTCATCTTT.

There are a few counts of this clone. This chain uses TRDV1 with TRDJ1; a weak D match, TRDD2 (5 bases). CDR1 TSWWSYY and CDR2 QGS come from the germline V gene. The CDR3 runs to 13 residues. Trimming shortened V by 4 bases and J by 5 bases, and 11 bases separated the two germline ends. Here the CDR3 reads CALGGAYADKLIF. In DNA form, the CDR3 reads TGTGCTCTTGGGGGGGCCTACGCTGATAAACTCATCTTT.